This TCR beta chain derives from a study of cytomegalovirus exposure and HLA in healthy donors. General study results and limits: Prediction of most subjects' HLA-A and HLA-B alleles by TCR beta sequences was reportedly accurate. In a later analysis, V- and J-gene trimming of beta chains associated with a DCLRE1C missense variant, replicated independently. Cytomegalovirus-associated status was assigned to about 170 TCR beta chains.

PCR was performed using 60 Vbeta and 13 Jbeta primers. Using immunoSEQ multiplex PCR, the repertoire was profiled, and TCRdb retains in-frame clones only, with some absent. Altogether 150,000 to 200,000 clones are present, 77% being singletons, with the ten largest covering 3.1%. A note on this clone: Its antigen is not identified.

CDR1 is MNHNY, CDR2 SVGAGI, per germline (reference sequence). Trimming took 5 bases from V and 6 from J, leaving 14 bases between them. The CDR3 consists of 14 residues. The chain joins TRBV6-6 to TRBJ1-5; D is possibly TRBD1 (6 bases). The sequence derives from a female donor in good health and CMV-seronegative. Source material: PBMCs. CDR3 in amino acids: CASSPGGVGQPQHF. CDR3 sequence (DNA): TGTGCCAGCAGTCCGGGGGGCGTCGGTCAGCCCCAGCATTTT.